This TCR beta chain was retrieved from a study of CD8+ T cells in alopecia areata. Study observations and caveats: Scalp clonality and expanded CD8+ clones among the top 100 fell significantly with tofacitinib. Normal scalp had lower clonality than lesional scalp, with alopecia totalis/universalis lesions showing this most strongly. Persistence during tofacitinib was seen for many expanded lesional clones in scalp and blood.

With regard to this clone: Its antigen remains unknown.

Treatment denoted: oral pan-JAK inhibitor, 5-10 mg twice daily. The germline V gene has CDR1 LNHDA and CDR2 SQIVND (reference sequence). CDR3 length equals 17 residues. V shed 7 bases, J shed 5 bases, and the junction held 16 bases outside the gene matches. cDNA prepared by RNA extraction and subsequent reverse transcription served as the template for sequencing. TCRdb's table, derived via immunoSEQ multiplex PCR, lists solely in-frame clones and lacks some. In the table there are nearly 110,000 clones, 65% to 85% of which are singletons. This specimen consisted of CD8+ T cells sorted from blood, obtained at week 24, from a patient treated with tofacitinib. This sequence originates from a human donor with alopecia areata. J is TRBJ2-3 and V is TRBV19; TRBD2 aligns across 9 bases. CDR3 in amino acids: CASTRTVAGDPRDTQYF. The CDR3 DNA sequence: TGTGCCAGTACCCGGACGGTAGCGGGGGACCCCCGAGATACGCAGTATTTT.